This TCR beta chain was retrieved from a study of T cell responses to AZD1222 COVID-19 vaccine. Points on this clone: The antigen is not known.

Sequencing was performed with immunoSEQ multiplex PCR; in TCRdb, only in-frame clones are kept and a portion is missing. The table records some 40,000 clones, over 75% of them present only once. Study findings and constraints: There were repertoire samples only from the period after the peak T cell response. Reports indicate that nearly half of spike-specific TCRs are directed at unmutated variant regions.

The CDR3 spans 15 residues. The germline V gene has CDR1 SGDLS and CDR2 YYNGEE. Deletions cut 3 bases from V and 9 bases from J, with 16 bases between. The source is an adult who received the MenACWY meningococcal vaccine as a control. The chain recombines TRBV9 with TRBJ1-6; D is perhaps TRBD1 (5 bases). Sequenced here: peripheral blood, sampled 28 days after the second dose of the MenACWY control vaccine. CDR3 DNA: TGTGCCAGCAGCGGCGGACGGGAGAGGGGTTCACCCCTCCACTTT. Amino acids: CASSGGRERGSPLHF.